This paragraph covers one TCR beta chain sequence. Its target is unknown. cDNA molecules, individually, were tagged with unique molecular identifiers. One entry per CDR3 protein, called by TCRdb with MiXCR from the 5' RACE reads. The repertoire holds approximately 98,000 distinct CDR3 sequences, with about an eighth as singletons. The data belong to a study of early T cells in non-severe SARS-CoV-2 infection. The overall study: Chains from this unsorted whole-blood bulk RNA could not be paired.

J gave up 3 bases and V 4 bases, and 7 bases lay outside the gene matches. Germline CDR1 and CDR2: MDHEN and SYDVKM. The CDR3 has 15 amino acids. Study-level results: Private and CD4 specificities were missed by VDJdb matching, skewed to anti-spike CD8.

The sequenced material came from whole blood. The V and J genes are TRBV28 and TRBJ2-7, with TRBD2 matching 9 bases. The sequence derives from an adult who was a healthcare worker with PCR-confirmed SARS-CoV-2 infection or an uninfected control (not recorded which). The CDR3 loop is CASSSSSGARYEQYF. The CDR3 bases are TGTGCCAGCAGTTCATCTAGCGGGGCCCGCTACGAGCAGTACTTC.